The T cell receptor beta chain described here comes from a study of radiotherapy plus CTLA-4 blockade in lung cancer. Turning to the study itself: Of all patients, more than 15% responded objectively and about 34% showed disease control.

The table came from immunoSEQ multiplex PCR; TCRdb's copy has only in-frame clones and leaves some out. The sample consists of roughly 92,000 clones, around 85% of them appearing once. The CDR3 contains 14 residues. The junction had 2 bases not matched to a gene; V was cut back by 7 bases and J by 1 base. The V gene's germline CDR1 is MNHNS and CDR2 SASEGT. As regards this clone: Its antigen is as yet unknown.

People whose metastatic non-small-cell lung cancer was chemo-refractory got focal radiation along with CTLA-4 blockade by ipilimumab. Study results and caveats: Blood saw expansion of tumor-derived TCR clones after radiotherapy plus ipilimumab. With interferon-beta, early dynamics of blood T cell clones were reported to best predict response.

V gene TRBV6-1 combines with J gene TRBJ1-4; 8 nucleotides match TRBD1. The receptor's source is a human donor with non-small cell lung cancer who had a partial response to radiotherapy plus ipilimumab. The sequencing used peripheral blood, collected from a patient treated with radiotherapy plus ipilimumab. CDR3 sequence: CASKTGVTNEKLFF. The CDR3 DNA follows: TGTGCCAGCAAGACAGGGGTAACTAATGAAAAACTGTTTTTT.